This T cell receptor (beta chain) was sequenced in a study of response to subunit inactivated influenza vaccine. There are a few counts of this clonotype. Its specificity is not known. The study, taken as a whole, reports: It was suggested by the authors that few new T cells are recruited by each seasonal influenza vaccination.

TCRdb re-called the RT-PCR reads with MiXCR, one entry per CDR3 protein. The repertoire consists of more than 600,000 distinct CDR3 sequences, with approximately 17% occurring once and the leading ten covering roughly 10%. Deletions cut 2 bases from V and 6 bases from J, with 12 bases between. The CDR3 runs to 14 residues. Germline CDR1 is SGHAT and CDR2 is FQDESV (reference sequence). This clonotype was sampled from a man aged 50-60 years who received an inactivated influenza vaccine. The J gene is TRBJ2-3, the V gene TRBV11-1; no clear D. The input for sequencing was PBMCs from blood, taken less than 6 days after vaccination. CDR3: CASSLNGASDTQYF. Here the CDR3 DNA reads TGTGCCAGCAGCTTAAATGGAGCCTCCGATACGCAGTATTTT. Full variable domain (rest looked up from reference TRBV11-1 and TRBJ2-3): EAEVAQSPRYKITEKSQAVAFWCDPISGHATLYWYRQILGQGPELLVQFQDESVVDDSQLPKDRFSAERLKGVDSTLKIQPAELGDSAMYLCASSLNGASDTQYFGPGTRLTVL.